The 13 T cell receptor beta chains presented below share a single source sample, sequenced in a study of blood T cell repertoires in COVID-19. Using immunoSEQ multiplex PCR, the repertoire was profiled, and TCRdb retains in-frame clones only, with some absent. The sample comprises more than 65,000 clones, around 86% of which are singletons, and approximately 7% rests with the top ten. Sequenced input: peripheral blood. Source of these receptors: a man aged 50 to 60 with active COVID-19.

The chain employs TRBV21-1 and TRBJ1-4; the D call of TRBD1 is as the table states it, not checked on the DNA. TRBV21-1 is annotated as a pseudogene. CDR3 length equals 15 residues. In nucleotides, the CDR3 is TGTGCCAGCAGAGGTCCGGGCAGGGGTAATGAAAAACTGTTTTTT. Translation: CASRGPGRGNEKLFF.

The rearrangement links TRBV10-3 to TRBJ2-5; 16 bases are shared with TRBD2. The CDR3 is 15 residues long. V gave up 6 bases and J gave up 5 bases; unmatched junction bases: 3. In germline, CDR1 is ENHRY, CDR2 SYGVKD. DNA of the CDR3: TGTGCCATCAGGGGGACTAGCGGGAGGGCCGAGACCCAGTACTTC. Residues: CAIRGTSGRAETQYF.

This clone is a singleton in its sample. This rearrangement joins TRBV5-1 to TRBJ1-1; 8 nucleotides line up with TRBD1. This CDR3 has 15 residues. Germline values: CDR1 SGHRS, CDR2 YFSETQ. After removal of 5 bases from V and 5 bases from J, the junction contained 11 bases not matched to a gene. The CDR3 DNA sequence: TGCGCCAGCAGTTCAGAAGGGGGGGACAGGACTGAAGCTTTCTTT. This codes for CASSSEGGDRTEAFF.

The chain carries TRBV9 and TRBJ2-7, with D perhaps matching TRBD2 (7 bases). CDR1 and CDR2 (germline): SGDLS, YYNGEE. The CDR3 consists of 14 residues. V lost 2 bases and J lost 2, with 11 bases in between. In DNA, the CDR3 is TGTGCCAGCAGCGTGGGGGGGCGAACCTACGAGCAGTACTTC. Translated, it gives CASSVGGRTYEQYF.

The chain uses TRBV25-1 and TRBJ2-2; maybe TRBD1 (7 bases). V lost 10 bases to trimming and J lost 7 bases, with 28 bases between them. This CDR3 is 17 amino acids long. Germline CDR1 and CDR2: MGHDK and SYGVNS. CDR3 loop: CATLSGRGRNSDGELFF. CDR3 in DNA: TGTGCCACCCTCTCTGGCAGGGGGAGGAACAGTGACGGGGAGCTGTTTTTT.

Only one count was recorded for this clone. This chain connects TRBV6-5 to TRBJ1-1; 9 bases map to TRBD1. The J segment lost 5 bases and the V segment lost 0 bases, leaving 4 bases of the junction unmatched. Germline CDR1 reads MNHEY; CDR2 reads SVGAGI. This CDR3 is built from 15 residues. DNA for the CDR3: TGTGCCAGCAGTTACTCGAGGACAGGGGTGACTGAAGCTTTCTTT. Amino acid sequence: CASSYSRTGVTEAFF.

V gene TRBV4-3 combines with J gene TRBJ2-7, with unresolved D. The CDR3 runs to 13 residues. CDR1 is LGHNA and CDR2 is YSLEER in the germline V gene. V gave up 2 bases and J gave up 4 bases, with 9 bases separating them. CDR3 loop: CASSQLLNYEQYF. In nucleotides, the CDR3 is TGCGCCAGCAGCCAACTTTTAAATTACGAGCAGTACTTC.

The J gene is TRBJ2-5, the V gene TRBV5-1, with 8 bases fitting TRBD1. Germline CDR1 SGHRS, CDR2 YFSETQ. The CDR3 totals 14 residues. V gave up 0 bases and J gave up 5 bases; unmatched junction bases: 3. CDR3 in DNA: TGCGCCAGCAGCTTGGCAGGGGGCAGTGAGACCCAGTACTTC. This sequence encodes CASSLAGGSETQYF.

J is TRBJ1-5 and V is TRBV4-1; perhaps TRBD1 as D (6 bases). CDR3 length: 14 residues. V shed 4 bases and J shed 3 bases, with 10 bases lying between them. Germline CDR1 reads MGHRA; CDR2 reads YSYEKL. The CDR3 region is CASSRQVFNQPQHF. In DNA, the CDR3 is TGCGCCAGCAGCCGACAGGTGTTCAATCAGCCCCAGCATTTT.

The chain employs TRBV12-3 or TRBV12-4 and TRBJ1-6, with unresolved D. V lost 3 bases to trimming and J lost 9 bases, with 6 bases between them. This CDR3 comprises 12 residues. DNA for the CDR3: TGTGCCAGCAGTTTTTGGGCTTCACCCCTCCACTTT. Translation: CASSFWASPLHF.

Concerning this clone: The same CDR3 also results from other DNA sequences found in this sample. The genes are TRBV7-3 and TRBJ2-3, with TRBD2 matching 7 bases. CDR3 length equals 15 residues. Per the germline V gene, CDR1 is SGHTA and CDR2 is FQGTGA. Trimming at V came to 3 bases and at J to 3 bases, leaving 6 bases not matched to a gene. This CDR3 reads CASSLAGVATDTQYF. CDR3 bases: TGTGCCAGCAGCTTGGCGGGGGTGGCGACAGATACGCAGTATTTT. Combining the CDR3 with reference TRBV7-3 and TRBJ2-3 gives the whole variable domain GAGVSQTPSNKVTEKGKYVELRCDPISGHTALYWYRQSLGQGPEFLIYFQGTGAADDSGLPNDRFFAVRPEGSVSTLKIQRTERGDSAVYLCASSLAGVATDTQYFGPGTRLTVL.

This chain's CDR3 is CASSLVRTGRANYGYTF. Here the CDR3 DNA reads TGTGCCAGCAGCTTAGTTAGGACAGGGAGAGCTAACTATGGCTACACCTTC. The chain links TRBV7-2 to TRBJ1-2, with 8 bases lining up with TRBD1. This CDR3 contains 17 residues. The trim removed 1 base at V and 0 bases at J, leaving 7 bases unmatched. Germline V gene lookup returns CDR1 SGHTA and CDR2 FQGNSA.

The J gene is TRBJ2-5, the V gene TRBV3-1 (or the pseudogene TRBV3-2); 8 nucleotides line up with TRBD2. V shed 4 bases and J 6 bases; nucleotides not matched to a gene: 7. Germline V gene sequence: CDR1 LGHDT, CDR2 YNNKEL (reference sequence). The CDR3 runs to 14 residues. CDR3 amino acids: CASSPGGFEKTQYF. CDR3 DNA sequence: TGTGCCAGCAGCCCGGGGGGGTTCGAAAAGACCCAGTACTTC.